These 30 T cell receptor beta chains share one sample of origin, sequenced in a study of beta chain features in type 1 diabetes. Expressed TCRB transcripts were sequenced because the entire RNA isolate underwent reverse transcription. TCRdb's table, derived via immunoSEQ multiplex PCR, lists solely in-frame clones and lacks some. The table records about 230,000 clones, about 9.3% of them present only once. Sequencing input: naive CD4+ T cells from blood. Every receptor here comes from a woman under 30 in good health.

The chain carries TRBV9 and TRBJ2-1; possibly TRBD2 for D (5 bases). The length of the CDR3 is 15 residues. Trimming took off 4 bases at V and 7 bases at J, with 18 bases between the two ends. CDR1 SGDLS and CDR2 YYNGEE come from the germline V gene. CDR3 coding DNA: TGTGCCAGCAGCTCCACTAGTAAGCCGACGAATGAGCAGTTCTTC. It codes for CASSSTSKPTNEQFF.

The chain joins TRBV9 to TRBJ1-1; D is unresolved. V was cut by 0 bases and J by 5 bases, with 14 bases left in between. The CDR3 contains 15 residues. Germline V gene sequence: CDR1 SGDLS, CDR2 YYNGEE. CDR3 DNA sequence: TGTGCCAGCAGCGTAGCGATTCTGGGGAGGACTGAAGCTTTCTTT. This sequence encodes CASSVAILGRTEAFF.

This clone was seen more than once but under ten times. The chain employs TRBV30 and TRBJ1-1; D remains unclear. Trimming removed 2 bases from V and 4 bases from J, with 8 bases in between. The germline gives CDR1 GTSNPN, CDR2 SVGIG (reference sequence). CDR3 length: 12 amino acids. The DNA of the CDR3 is TGTGCCTGGAGTATTATAGCCACTGAAGCTTTCTTT. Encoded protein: CAWSIIATEAFF.

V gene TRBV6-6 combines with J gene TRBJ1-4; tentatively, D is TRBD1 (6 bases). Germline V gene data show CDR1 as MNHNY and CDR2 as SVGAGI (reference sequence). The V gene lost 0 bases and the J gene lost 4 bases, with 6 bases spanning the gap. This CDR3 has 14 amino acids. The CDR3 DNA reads TGTGCCAGCAGTTACTCAGGGGGTAATGAAAAACTGTTTTTT. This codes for CASSYSGGNEKLFF.

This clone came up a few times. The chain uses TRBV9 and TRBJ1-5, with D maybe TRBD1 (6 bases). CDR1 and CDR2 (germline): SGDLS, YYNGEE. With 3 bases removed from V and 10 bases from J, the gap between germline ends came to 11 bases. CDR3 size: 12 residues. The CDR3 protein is CASSARGGPQHF. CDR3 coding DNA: TGTGCCAGCAGCGCAAGGGGGGGTCCCCAGCATTTT.

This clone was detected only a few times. The CDR3 DNA sequence: TGTGCCAGCAGCCCGGACGGAGGCTACGAGCAGTACTTC. This gives the protein CASSPDGGYEQYF. The rearrangement uses TRBV27 and TRBJ2-7; possibly TRBD2 for D (5 bases). The CDR3 contains 13 residues. Germline assignment: CDR1 MNHEY and CDR2 SMNVEV (reference sequence). Trimming left V 6 bases short and J 3 bases short, with 12 bases between.

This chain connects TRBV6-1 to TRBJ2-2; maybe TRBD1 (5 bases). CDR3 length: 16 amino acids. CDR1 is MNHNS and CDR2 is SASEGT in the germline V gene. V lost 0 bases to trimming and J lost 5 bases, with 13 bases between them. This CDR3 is CASSEATGVRTGELFF. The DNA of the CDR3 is TGTGCCAGCAGTGAAGCTACAGGCGTAAGGACCGGGGAGCTGTTTTTT.

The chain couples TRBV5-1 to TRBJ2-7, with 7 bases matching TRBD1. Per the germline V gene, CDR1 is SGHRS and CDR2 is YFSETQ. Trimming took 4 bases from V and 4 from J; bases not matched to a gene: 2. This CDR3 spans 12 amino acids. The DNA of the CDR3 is TGCGCCAGCAGCCGGGACAGATACGAGCAGTACTTC. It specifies CASSRDRYEQYF.

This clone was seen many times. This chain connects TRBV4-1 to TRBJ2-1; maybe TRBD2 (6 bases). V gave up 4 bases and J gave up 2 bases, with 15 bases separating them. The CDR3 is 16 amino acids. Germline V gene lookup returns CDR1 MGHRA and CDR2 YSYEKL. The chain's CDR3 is CASSRGLGTAYNEQFF. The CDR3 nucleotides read TGCGCCAGCAGCCGTGGGTTAGGGACTGCCTACAATGAGCAGTTCTTC.

Here the CDR3 reads CASSPQYGASVYNEQFF. The CDR3 nucleotides are TGTGCCAGCAGCCCTCAATACGGTGCTAGCGTCTACAATGAGCAGTTCTTC. The chain combines TRBV5-4 with TRBJ2-1; tentative D call: TRBD2 (6 bases). The V gene's germline CDR1 is SGHNT and CDR2 YYREEE (reference sequence). V was shortened by 4 bases and J by 3 bases, with 20 bases between the two germline ends. The CDR3 spans 17 residues.

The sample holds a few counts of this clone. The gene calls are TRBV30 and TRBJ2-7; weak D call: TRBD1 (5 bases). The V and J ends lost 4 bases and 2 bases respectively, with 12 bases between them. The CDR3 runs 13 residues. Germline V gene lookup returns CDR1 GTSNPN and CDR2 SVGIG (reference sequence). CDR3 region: CAWIRTLTYEQYF. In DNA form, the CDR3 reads TGTGCCTGGATCCGGACACTTACCTACGAGCAGTACTTC.

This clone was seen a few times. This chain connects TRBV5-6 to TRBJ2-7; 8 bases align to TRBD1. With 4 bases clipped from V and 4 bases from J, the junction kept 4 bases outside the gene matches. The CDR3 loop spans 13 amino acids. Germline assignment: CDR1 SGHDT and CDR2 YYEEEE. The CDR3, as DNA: TGTGCCAGCAGCCGGGACAGGAAATACGAGCAGTACTTC. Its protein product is CASSRDRKYEQYF.

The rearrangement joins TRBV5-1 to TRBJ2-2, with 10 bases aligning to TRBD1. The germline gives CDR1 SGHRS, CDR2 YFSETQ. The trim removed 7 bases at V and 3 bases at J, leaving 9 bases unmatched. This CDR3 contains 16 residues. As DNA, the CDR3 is TGCGCCAGCCGCAAGTCCGGGACAGGGGACACCGGGGAGCTGTTTTTT. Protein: CASRKSGTGDTGELFF.

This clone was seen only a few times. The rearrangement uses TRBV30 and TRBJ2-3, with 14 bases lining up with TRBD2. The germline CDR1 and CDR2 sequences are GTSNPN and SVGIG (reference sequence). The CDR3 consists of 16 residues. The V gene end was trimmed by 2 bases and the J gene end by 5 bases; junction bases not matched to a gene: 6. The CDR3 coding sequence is TGTGCCTGGAGTAAAACAGGACTAGCGGGAGGAGATACGCAGTATTTT. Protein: CAWSKTGLAGGDTQYF.

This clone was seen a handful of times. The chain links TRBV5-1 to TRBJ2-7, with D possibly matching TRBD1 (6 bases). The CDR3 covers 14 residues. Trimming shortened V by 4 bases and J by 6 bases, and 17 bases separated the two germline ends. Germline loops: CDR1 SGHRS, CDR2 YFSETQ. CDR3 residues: CASSGRQGLSEQYF. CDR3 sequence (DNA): TGCGCCAGCAGCGGTCGGCAGGGGCTTAGCGAGCAGTACTTC.

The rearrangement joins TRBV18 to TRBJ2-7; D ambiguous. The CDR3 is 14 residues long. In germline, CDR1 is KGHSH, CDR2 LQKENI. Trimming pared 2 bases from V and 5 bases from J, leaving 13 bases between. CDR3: CASSPLQEVNEQYF. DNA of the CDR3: TGTGCCAGCTCACCATTACAAGAGGTAAACGAGCAGTACTTC.

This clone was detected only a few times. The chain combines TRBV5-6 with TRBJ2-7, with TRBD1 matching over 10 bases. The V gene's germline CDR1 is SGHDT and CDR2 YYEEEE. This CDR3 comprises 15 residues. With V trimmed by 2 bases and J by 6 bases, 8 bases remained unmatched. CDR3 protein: CASSFGDRGYGEQYF. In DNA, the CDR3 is TGTGCCAGCAGCTTTGGGGACAGGGGTTACGGCGAGCAGTACTTC.

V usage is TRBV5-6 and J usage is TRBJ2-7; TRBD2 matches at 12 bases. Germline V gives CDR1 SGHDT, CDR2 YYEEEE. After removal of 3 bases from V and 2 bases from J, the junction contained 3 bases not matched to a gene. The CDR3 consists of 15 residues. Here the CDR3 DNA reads TGTGCCAGCAGCTCACTAGCGGGAGGTCCCTACGAGCAGTACTTC. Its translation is CASSSLAGGPYEQYF. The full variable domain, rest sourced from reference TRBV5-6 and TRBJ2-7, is DAGVTQSPTHLIKTRGQQVTLRCSPKSGHDTVSWYQQALGQGPQFIFQYYEEEERQRGNFPDRFSGHQFPNYSSELNVNALLLGDSALYLCASSSLAGGPYEQYFGPGTRLTVT.

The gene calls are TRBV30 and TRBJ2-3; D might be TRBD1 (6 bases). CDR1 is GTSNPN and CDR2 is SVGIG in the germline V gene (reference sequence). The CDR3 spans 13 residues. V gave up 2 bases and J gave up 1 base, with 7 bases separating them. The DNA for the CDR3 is TGTGCCTGGAGTCGACAGGGCACAGATACGCAGTATTTT. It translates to CAWSRQGTDTQYF.

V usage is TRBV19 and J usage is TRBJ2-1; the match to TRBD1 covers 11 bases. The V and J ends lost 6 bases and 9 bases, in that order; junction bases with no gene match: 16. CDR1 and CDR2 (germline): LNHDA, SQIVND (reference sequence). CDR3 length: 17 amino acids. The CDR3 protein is CASSSQRGTGGLGEQFF. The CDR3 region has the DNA TGTGCCAGTAGCTCCCAGCGAGGGACAGGGGGATTAGGTGAGCAGTTCTTC.

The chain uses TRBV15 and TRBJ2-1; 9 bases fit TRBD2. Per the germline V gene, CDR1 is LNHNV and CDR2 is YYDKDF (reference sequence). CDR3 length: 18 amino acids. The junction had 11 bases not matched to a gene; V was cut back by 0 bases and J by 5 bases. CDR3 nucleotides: TGTGCCACCAGCAGAGATCGGCGGCTAGCGGGATTTGACAATGAGCAGTTCTTC. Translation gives CATSRDRRLAGFDNEQFF.

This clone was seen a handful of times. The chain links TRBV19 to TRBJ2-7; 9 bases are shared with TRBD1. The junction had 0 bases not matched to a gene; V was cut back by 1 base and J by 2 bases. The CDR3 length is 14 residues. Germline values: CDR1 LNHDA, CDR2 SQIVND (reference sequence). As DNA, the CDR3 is TGTGCCAGTAGTATAGGACAGGGGGCCTACGAGCAGTACTTC. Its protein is CASSIGQGAYEQYF.

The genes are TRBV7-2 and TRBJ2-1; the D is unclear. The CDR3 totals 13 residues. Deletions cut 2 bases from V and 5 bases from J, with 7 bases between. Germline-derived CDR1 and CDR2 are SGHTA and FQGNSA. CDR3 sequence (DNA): TGTGCCAGCAGCTTACTAGATAACAATGAGCAGTTCTTC. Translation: CASSLLDNNEQFF.

As DNA, the CDR3 is TGTGCCTGGAGTCCATTACCCAGCGCCTATGGCTACACCTTC. Protein: CAWSPLPSAYGYTF. V is TRBV30 and J is TRBJ1-2; D not resolved. This CDR3 has 14 residues. V was trimmed by 2 bases and J by 4 bases, leaving 14 bases between them. Germline values: CDR1 GTSNPN, CDR2 SVGIG (reference sequence).

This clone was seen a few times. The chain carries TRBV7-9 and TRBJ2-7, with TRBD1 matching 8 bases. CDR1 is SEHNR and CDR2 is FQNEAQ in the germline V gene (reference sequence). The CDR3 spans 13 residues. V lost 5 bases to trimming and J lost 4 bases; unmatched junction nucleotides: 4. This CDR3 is CASSPRGRYEQYF. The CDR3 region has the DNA TGTGCCAGCAGCCCCAGGGGGCGATACGAGCAGTACTTC. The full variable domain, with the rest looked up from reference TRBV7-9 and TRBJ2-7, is DTGVSQNPRHKITKRGQNVTFRCDPISEHNRLYWYRQTLGQGPEFLTYFQNEAQLEKSRLLSDRFSAERPKGSFSTLEIQRTEQGDSAMYLCASSPRGRYEQYFGPGTRLTVT.

The chain's CDR3 is CASSLQGNGAAQYF. As DNA, the CDR3 is TGCGCCAGCAGCTTACAGGGGAACGGGGCTGCCCAGTACTTC. V gene TRBV5-1 combines with J gene TRBJ2-5, with TRBD1 identical over 7 bases. Trimming at V came to 2 bases and at J to 9 bases, leaving 10 bases not matched to a gene. This CDR3 spans 14 amino acids. Germline V gene data show CDR1 as SGHRS and CDR2 as YFSETQ.

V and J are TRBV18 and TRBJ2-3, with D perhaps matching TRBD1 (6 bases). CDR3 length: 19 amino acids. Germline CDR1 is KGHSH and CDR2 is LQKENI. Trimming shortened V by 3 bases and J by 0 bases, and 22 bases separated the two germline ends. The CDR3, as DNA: TGTGCCAGCTCACCCTTCGCTCCCGTCAGGGGCGGAAGCACAGATACGCAGTATTTT. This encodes CASSPFAPVRGGSTDTQYF.

The DNA for the CDR3 is TGTGCCAGCAGCTTAGATACGGGGACAGGGTATGAGCAGTTCTTC. Its protein product is CASSLDTGTGYEQFF. The chain links TRBV11-3 to TRBJ2-1; 9 positions agree with TRBD1. The germline V gene has CDR1 SGHNT and CDR2 YENEEA. V gave up 0 bases and J gave up 8 bases; unmatched junction bases: 5. The length of the CDR3 is 15 residues. Full variable domain (outside the CDR3, taken from reference TRBV11-3 and TRBJ2-1): EAGVVQSPRYKIIEKKQPVAFWCNPISGHNTLYWYLQNLGQGPELLIRYENEEAVDDSQLPKDRFSAERLKGVDSTLKIQPAELGDSAVYLCASSLDTGTGYEQFFGPGTRLTVL.

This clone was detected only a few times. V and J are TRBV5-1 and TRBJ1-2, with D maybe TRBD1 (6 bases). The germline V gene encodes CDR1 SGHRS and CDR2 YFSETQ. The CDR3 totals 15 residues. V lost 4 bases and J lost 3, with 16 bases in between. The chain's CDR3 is CASSVTGGLDYGYTF. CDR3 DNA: TGCGCCAGCAGCGTGACAGGCGGTTTGGACTATGGCTACACCTTC. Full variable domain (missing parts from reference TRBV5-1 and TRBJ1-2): KAGVTQTPRYLIKTRGQQVTLSCSPISGHRSVSWYQQTPGQGLQFLFEYFSETQRNKGNFPGRFSGRQFSNSRSEMNVSTLELGDSALYLCASSVTGGLDYGYTFGSGTRLTVV.

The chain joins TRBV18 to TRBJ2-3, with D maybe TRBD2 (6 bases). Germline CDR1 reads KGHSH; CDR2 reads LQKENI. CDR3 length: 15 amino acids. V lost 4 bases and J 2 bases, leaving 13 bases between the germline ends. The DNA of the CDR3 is TGTGCCAGCTCACGAGTGGCTAGCGCCACAGATACGCAGTATTTT. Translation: CASSRVASATDTQYF.